Reported below is one T cell receptor beta chain. The germline gives CDR1 LGHNA, CDR2 YSLEER. The CDR3 sequence is 14 residues long. The V gene end was trimmed by 1 base and the J gene end by 8 bases; junction bases not matched to a gene: 1. In terms of age and location, participants ranged from about 18 to 95 years and lived in about 25 US areas. Grouping used clinical history reported by participants in a survey and questionnaire. The sample is drawn from a study of blood T cell repertoires in COVID-19. Study as a whole: There were acute and convalescent COVID-19 samples, and they came from the United States, Italy and Spain.

Per the original data handling: Amplification of reference gene primers was used by the study to estimate nucleated cell counts. Assay used: immunoSEQ multiplex PCR; TCRdb lists only in-frame clones, some missing. D and trimming come from the DNA, and the V and J calls and clone size come from that table. The table records about 210,000 clones, approximately 88% of them present only once. Sequences were obtained from PBMCs or T cells enriched from blood (not recorded which). This receptor was identified in a woman aged 40 to 50 with acute COVID-19. This chain connects TRBV4-3 to TRBJ1-6, with 8 bases identical to TRBD1. CDR3 nucleotides: TGCGCCAGCAGCCAAGGACAGGGGCATTCACCCCTCCACTTT. This codes for CASSQGQGHSPLHF.